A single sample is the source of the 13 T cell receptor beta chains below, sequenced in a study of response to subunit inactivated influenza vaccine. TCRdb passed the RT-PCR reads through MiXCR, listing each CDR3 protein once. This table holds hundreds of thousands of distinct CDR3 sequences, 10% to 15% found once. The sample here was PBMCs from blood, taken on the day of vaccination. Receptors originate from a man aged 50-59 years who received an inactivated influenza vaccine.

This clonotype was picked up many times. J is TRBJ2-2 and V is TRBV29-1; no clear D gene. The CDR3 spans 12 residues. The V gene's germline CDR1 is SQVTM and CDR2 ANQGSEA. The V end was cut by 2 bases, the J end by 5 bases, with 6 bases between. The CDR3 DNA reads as TGCAGCGTTGAATGGGGAACCGGGGAGCTGTTTTTT. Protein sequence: CSVEWGTGELFF.

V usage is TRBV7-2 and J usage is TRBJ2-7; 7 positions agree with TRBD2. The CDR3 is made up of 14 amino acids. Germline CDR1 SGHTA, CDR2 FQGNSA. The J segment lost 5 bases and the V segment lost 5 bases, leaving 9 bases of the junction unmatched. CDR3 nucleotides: TGTGCCAGCAGCCCGGCCGGGGGGAGTCACGAGCAGTACTTC. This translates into CASSPAGGSHEQYF.

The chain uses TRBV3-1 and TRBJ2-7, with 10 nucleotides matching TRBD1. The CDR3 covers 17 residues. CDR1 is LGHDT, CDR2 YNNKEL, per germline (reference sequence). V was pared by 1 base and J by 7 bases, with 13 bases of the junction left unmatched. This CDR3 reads CASSQGRVGQGWWEQYF. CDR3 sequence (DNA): TGTGCCAGCAGCCAAGGAAGGGTGGGACAGGGGTGGTGGGAGCAGTACTTC.

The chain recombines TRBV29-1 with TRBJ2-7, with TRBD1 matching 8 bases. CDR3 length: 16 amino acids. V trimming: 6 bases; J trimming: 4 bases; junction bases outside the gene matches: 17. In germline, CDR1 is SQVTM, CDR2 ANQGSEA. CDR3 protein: CSVIPLSGTGGYEQYF. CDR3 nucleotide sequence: TGCAGCGTGATCCCCCTATCCGGGACAGGAGGATACGAGCAGTACTTC.

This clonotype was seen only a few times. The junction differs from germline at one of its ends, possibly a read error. CDR3 sequence: CASSLVGLNSHNEQFF. The DNA of the CDR3 is TGTGCCAGCAGTTTAGTAGGTCTAAACTCCCACAATGAGCAGTTCTTC. This chain links TRBV12-3 or TRBV12-4 with TRBJ2-1; unclear D gene. This CDR3 has 16 residues.

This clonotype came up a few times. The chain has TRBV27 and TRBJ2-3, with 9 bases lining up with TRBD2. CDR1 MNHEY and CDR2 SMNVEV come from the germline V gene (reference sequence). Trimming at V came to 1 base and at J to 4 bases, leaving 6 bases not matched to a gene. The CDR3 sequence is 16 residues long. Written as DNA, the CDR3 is TGTGCCAGCAGTTTATTGATGACTAGCGGTCCAGATACGCAGTATTTT. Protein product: CASSLLMTSGPDTQYF.

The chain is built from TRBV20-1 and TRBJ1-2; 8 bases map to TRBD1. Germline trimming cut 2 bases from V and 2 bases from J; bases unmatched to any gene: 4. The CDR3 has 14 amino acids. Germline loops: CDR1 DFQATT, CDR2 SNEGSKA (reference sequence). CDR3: CSARMGQENYGYTF. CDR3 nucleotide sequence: TGCAGTGCTAGAATGGGACAGGAGAACTATGGCTACACCTTC.

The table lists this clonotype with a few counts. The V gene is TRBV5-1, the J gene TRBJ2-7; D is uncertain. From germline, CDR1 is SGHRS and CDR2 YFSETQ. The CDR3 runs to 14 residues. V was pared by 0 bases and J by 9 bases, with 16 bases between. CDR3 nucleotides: TGCGCCAGCAGCTTGGAAGCAGGAATGAGAAGGCAGTACTTC. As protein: CASSLEAGMRRQYF.

The CDR3 here is CATFGSGLNSPLHF. The DNA for the CDR3 is TGTGCCACCTTCGGCAGCGGATTAAATTCACCCCTCCACTTT. This chain connects TRBV2 to TRBJ1-6; D is unclear. Trimming took off 10 bases at V and 7 bases at J, with 17 bases between the two ends. Germline CDR1 reads SNHLY; CDR2 reads FYNNEI. The CDR3 is 14 amino acids.

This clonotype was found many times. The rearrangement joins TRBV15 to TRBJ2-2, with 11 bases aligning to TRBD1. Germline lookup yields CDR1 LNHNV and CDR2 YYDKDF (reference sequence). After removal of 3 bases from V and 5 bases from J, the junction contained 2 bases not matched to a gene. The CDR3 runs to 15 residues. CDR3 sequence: CATSRDRGRTGELFF. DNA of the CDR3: TGTGCCACCAGCAGGGACAGGGGGCGGACCGGGGAGCTGTTTTTT. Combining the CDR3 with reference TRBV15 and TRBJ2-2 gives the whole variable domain DAMVIQNPRYQVTQFGKPVTLSCSQTLNHNVMYWYQQKSSQAPKLLFHYYDKDFNNEADTPDNFQSRRPNTSFCFLDIRSPGLGDTAMYLCATSRDRGRTGELFFGEGSRLTVL.

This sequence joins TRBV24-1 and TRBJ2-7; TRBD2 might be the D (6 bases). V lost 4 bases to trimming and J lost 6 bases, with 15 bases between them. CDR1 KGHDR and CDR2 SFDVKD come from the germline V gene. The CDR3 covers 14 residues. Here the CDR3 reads CATSDLEGGREQYF. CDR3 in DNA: TGTGCCACCAGTGACCTGGAGGGCGGACGCGAGCAGTACTTC.

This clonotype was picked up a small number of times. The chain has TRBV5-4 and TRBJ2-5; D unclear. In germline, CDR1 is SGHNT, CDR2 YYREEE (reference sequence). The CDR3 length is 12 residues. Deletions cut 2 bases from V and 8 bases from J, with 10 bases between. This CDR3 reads CASSLNDATQYF. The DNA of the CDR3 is TGTGCCAGCAGCTTAAATGATGCAACCCAGTACTTC.

The DNA of the CDR3 is TGTGCCAGCAGTGTACGAAGGGACAGGGGAGAGACCCAGTACTTC. Its protein is CASSVRRDRGETQYF. The chain combines TRBV12-3 or TRBV12-4 with TRBJ2-5; 10 nucleotides line up with TRBD1. The CDR3 covers 15 residues. With V trimmed by 5 bases and J by 4 bases, 7 bases remained unmatched.